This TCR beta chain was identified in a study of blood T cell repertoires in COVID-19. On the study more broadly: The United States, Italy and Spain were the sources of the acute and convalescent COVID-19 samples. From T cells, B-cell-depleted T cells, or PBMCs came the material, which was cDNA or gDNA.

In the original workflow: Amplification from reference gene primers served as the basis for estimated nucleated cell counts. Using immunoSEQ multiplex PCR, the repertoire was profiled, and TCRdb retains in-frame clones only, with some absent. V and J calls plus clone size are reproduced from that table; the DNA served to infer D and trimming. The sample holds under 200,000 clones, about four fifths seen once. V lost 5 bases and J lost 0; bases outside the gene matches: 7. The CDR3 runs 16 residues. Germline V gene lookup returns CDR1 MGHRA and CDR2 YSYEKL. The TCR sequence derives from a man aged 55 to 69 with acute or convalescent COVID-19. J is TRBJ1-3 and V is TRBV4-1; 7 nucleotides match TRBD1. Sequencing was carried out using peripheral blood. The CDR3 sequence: CASSNGQAYSGNTIYF. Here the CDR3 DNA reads TGCGCCAGCAGCAATGGACAGGCCTACTCTGGAAACACCATATATTTT.